This T cell receptor beta chain was sequenced for a study of CD8+ T cells in alopecia areata. Study information: Tofacitinib exposure lasted 6 to 18 months, followed by 6 months off drug.

The sequencing template was cDNA reverse transcribed from extracted RNA. The method was immunoSEQ multiplex PCR; TCRdb's version includes in-frame clones alone and lacks a portion of them. This table holds about 260,000 clones, over 45% found once. The V end lost 4 bases, the J end lost 0 bases, and 22 bases lay between the germline ends. This CDR3 is built from 18 residues. Germline V gene lookup returns CDR1 SQVTM and CDR2 ANQGSEA. Treatment reported: oral pan-JAK inhibitor, 5-10 mg twice daily. The sample consisted of CD4+ T cells sorted from blood, taken at approximately week 51, from a patient treated with tofacitinib. The chain carries TRBV29-1 and TRBJ1-5; possibly TRBD1 for D (5 bases). The receptor comes from a human donor with alopecia areata. CDR3 in amino acids: CSVGRGGTPGHSNQPQHF. In DNA form, the CDR3 reads TGCAGCGTTGGAAGGGGCGGGACGCCCGGACATAGCAATCAGCCCCAGCATTTT.